The present T cell receptor (beta chain) was sequenced within a study of CD8+CD57+ T cells in acquired aplastic anemia. On the study more broadly: Sorted CD4+ and CD8+ cells yielded around 3.2 ug of DNA on average. The study obtained about 10.8 million reads on average for CD4+ cells from healthy donors. Study-wide findings and caveats: Around 27 was the count of CD8+ CDR3 sequences that patients shared with controls. Between patients and controls, CD8+ Simpson's diversity did not vary significantly.

Both TCR beta VDJ combination and CDR3 sequence profiling were carried out. Genomic DNA was the template for this profiling. One entry per CDR3 protein results from TCRdb running MiXCR on the reads. In the table there are hundreds of thousands of distinct CDR3 sequences, roughly 64% of which are singletons. This clonotype was recorded many times. As yet, its antigen is unknown. CDR1 is SNHLY and CDR2 is FYNNEI in the germline V gene. V gave up 4 bases and J gave up 7 bases; unmatched junction bases: 7. There are 15 residues in the CDR3. The TCR was taken from a human donor in good health, serving as a control. The chain uses TRBV2 and TRBJ2-1, with 10 bases identical to TRBD2. The material sequenced was sorted CD4+, CD8+, or CD8+CD57+ T cells (not recorded which) from PBMCs. The CDR3 bases are TGTGCCAGCAGTGTGGAGCGGGGGGGCCGTAATGAGCAGTTCTTC. This encodes CASSVERGGRNEQFF. Drawing the rest from reference TRBV2 and TRBJ2-1, the complete variable domain is EPEVTQTPSHQVTQMGQEVILRCVPISNHLYFYWYRQILGQKVEFLVSFYNNEISEKSEIFDDQFSVERPDGSNFTLKIRSTKLEDSAMYFCASSVERGGRNEQFFGPGTRLTVL.